The following is a T cell receptor beta chain sequence with its context. This clonotype was seen a single time. The antigen it recognizes is unknown. Qualities for individual bases were not recorded, and no much larger clone is one base off. A single read constitutes weak evidence. This record belongs to a study of molecular identifiers for immune sequencing clone quantification (dated by TCRdb to the late 2010s). Notes on the research overall: For a replicate experiment, RNA from around 20,000 or 100,000 naive CD8 T cells was divided into five aliquots, of which four were sequenced. CD8 T cells were used in a methods study to benchmark molecular-identifier clustering-based TCR repertoire sequencing (MIDCIRS) and TCR RNA copy counting. Overall study outcomes, separate from this receptor: Modeling estimated 3 to 3.5 recovered TCR RNA copies per cell, compared with about 9.8 by digital PCR, which implies 30% to 35% capture efficiency. Clones above 20 RNA copies held over 97% of molecules in CMV-specific effector cells but under 1% in naive cells. A single cell's worth of spiked-in Jurkat TCR RNA was reported detectable even among under 1.1 million naive CD8 T cells. Identical TCR molecules sharing a barcode could cause highly expanded clone sizes to be underestimated. When barcode sub-clustering was left out, chimeric consensus sequences inflated TCR diversity, with chimeras reaching as high as 47%. Spiked-in Jurkat TCR RNA (10 copies' worth), which is not part of the donor repertoire, was contained in the naive libraries.

From the germline V gene, CDR1 is SGHVS and CDR2 is FNYEAQ. V is reduced by 2 bases and J by 6 bases, leaving a spacing of 17 bases between them. The CDR3 numbers 16 residues from cysteine through phenylalanine. Just the 48-base CDR3 DNA is kept, in frame starting at base 1. Libraries of naive CD8 T cells were built from anywhere between about 17,000 and 1,000,000 sorted cells, with 10%, 30% or 50% of the purified RNA used. Naive CD8 T cells, defined as CD8+CD4-CCR7+CD45RA+, were FACS-sorted into RLT Plus buffer on a BD FACSAria II. Detection sensitivity was tested by spiking Jurkat RNA equal to some 10 TCR copies' worth into samples containing roughly 19,000-1,000,000 naive CD8 T cells. Enrichment of CD8 T cells was performed with RosetteSep CD8+ T Cell Enrichment Cocktail and Ficoll-Paque, after which ACK red cell lysis was carried out. The library was obtained by PCR. The instrument given in TCRdb is NextSeq 500. Preparation of bulk TCR libraries followed a previously described approach, with the TCR primers listed in Table S5. Total RNA was purified with the Qiagen AllPrep DNA/RNA kit. Before analysis, reads from multiple sequencing runs of one library were combined. The source study handled its data this way. Only reads with exact TCR constant sequence were kept, trimmed to 150 nt, and grouped by their 12-nt molecular barcodes. Reads within each barcode group were sub-clustered using a 15% Levenshtein threshold, and quality-weighted consensus sequences were constructed for each RNA molecule. Non-functional sequences were filtered out, along with any lower-count sequence sitting one edit away from another sequence. Barcode sub-clusters with fewer than 20% of the maximum read count were removed, based on fitting two negative binomial distributions. TCRdb passed the public sequencing reads through fastp at Q25 and MiXCR, retaining productive beta sequences. Rows with one shared CDR3 protein collapse into an entry with the most common genes and DNA. Clone size and V and J calls follow TCRdb, not the original study. A total of approximately 590,000 distinct CDR3 sequences appear in this sample, about 25% of them only once. 0.75% to 0.8% of the sample rests with the top ten.

This receptor chain uses TRBV7-6 and TRBJ1-5; the D gene lacks a confident call. The sequence was collected from a human donor in good health. Some libraries in this study had Jurkat cell RNA spiked in. Sequencing was done on a sample of naive CD8+ T cells from blood, with Jurkat cell RNA spiked in. Reading the label with the study, this specimen's cell subset or site is: FACS-sorted CD8+CD4-CCR7+CD45RA+ naive T cells. The DNA is TGTGCCAGCAGCTTAAGCGTTGGGGAGCTGACTCAGCCCCAGCATTTT. Translated, this is CASSLSVGELTQPQHF.